This TCR beta chain was found in a study of radiation and T cells in renal cell carcinoma. Study results and caveats: Top tumor clonotypes rose in blood 2 weeks post-radiation, then contracted. Without pretreatment biopsies, baseline tumor clonotype presence was undetermined.

The method was immunoSEQ multiplex PCR; TCRdb's version includes in-frame clones alone and lacks a portion of them. The table lists about 130,000 clones, roughly 77% of them singletons, with approximately 2% in the top ten. The time point denotes: blood 2 weeks post-SBRT. Treatment in this sample: 15 Gy SBRT to primary tumor, nephrectomy 4 weeks later. Serial blood draws occurred at baseline and 2 and 4 weeks post-SBRT. The patient's renal cell carcinoma had clear cell pathology. On this clone: Antigen specificity is unknown.

The length of the CDR3 is 16 residues. J gave up 2 bases and V 11 bases, and 11 bases lay outside the gene matches. Germline CDR1 and CDR2: SEHNR and FQNEAQ (reference sequence). The chain is built from TRBV7-9 and TRBJ2-1; 11 bases align to TRBD2. The sample in question was blood, obtained from a patient whose treatment included radiotherapy and nephrectomy. The receptor was isolated from a woman aged 60-70 years with renal cell carcinoma. CDR3: CAFRPPGLAAYNEQFF. The CDR3 nucleotides are TGTGCCTTCCGACCTCCGGGACTAGCGGCCTACAATGAGCAGTTCTTC.